This T cell receptor beta chain was captured in a study of T cells in Graves' hyperthyroidism and ophthalmopathy. Study details: Peripheral blood draws took place at initial diagnosis, ahead of any treatment.

This clonotype was seen at least ten times. Its antigen is not known. V was cut by 1 base and J by 7 bases, with 11 bases left in between. The CDR3 length is 14 residues. The germline V gene has CDR1 MNHEY and CDR2 SMNVEV (reference sequence). RNA transcripts gave rise to amplified TCR beta CDR3 regions. HTBI primers drove first-round RT-PCR of the TCR CDR3. TCRdb independently ran MiXCR on the multiplex PCR reads; one entry per CDR3 protein. The data contain about 270,000 distinct CDR3 sequences, 15% of them seen just once; the ten biggest clones take up 30%. Patients were aged 18 to 65, had disease duration under 2 months, and had newly diagnosed hyperthyroidism. Fresh peripheral blood, roughly 10 ml, was the source of the PBMCs. Study-level results: Ophthalmopathy and stable hyperthyroidism were separated by a 13 V-J model.

V gene TRBV27 combines with J gene TRBJ1-5; no firm D call. The clonotype comes from a woman between 50 and 59 years old with Graves' hyperthyroidism that later progressed to Graves' ophthalmopathy. Sequencing used blood. The CDR3 reads CASSLFGVGQPQHF. The DNA for the CDR3 is TGTGCCAGCAGTTTATTCGGGGTAGGCCAGCCCCAGCATTTT.